This T cell receptor (beta chain) comes out of a study of spatial heterogeneity in lung cancer. Notes on the study in general: The study found ubiquitous expanded tumor TCRs in blood more at resection than follow-up.

In TCRdb, the 5' RACE reads were re-called with MiXCR into one record per CDR3 protein. The sample consists of over 45,000 distinct CDR3 sequences, around 5.2% of them appearing once. The sample's time point: sample taken at primary tumor resection. Germline V lookup: CDR1 GTSNPN, CDR2 SVGIG (reference sequence). J lost 1 base, V lost 1 base, and 8 bases had no gene match. The CDR3 spans 17 residues. This clonotype came up many times. Its antigen remains unidentified. This rearrangement joins TRBV30 to TRBJ2-3, with 10 positions matching TRBD2. The source was PBMCs, collected at surgery. This TCR was sampled from a male donor with early-stage non-small cell lung cancer. The CDR3 DNA reads as TGTGCCTGGAGTGACCTAGCGGGAGTAAAGGGCACAGATACGCAGTATTTT. Translated, it gives CAWSDLAGVKGTDTQYF.